What follows are 10 T cell receptor beta chains derived from one specimen sequenced in a study of tumor-infiltrating lymphocytes in primary liver carcinoma. Extraction of RNA together with DNA used about 17-31 mg of unsorted bulk tissue. The investigators made TCR beta cDNA from about 0.45 ug total RNA, using a constant-region primer. Libraries covering TCR beta were generated through three nested multiplex PCR rounds (using a slightly modified ARM-PCR). The two initial PCR rounds, around 11 cycles each, used TRBV1-TRBV30 forward and C-beta reverse primers. TCRdb analysed the multiplex PCR reads with MiXCR anew, one entry per CDR3 protein. The sample records 40,000 or so distinct CDR3 sequences, 75% being singletons. Sequencing was carried out using tumor-adjacent normal liver tissue. All receptors derive from a man in his forties with primary liver carcinoma and hepatitis B virus infection.

Details on this clonotype: The germline gene is not matched at one end of the junction; a read error may be the cause. The CDR3 sequence is CSIERQGRNEWYF. The CDR3 DNA sequence: TGCAGCATTGAGCGGCAGGGGCGGAACGAGTGGTACTTC. V usage is TRBV29-1 and J usage is TRBJ2-7; perhaps TRBD1 as D (6 bases). The CDR3 consists of 13 residues. CDR1 is SQVTM and CDR2 is ANQGSEA in the germline V gene.

By frequency in the sample, this clonotype is medium-sized. The genes are TRBV12-3 or TRBV12-4 and TRBJ2-7; D perhaps matches TRBD1 (6 bases). The CDR3 runs 13 residues. Trimming removed 5 bases from V and 7 bases from J, with 15 bases in between. As DNA, the CDR3 is TGTGCCAGCAGTCCTACACAGGGAGCGGAGCAGTACTTC. Amino acids: CASSPTQGAEQYF.

As to this clonotype: The junction departs from the called germline gene at one end, perhaps through a read error. The CDR3 reads CTSSQDRNEQYF. CDR3 DNA sequence: TGTACCAGCAGCCAAGACCGGAACGAGCAATACTTC. V usage is TRBV4-2 and J usage is TRBJ2-7; D unclear. Germline CDR1 reads LGHNA; CDR2 reads YNFKEQ. The CDR3 length is 12 residues.

This chain uses TRBV7-2 with TRBJ2-7, with a tentative D call TRBD2 (6 bases). This CDR3 has 14 amino acids. The germline V and J ends were trimmed by 4 bases and 7 bases, with 17 bases remaining between them. CDR1 and CDR2 (germline): SGHTA, FQGNSA. CDR3 residues: CASSYTGVEYEQYF. CDR3 sequence (DNA): TGTGCCAGCAGCTACACGGGAGTGGAATATGAGCAGTACTTC.

This chain joins TRBV19 and TRBJ2-1; D may be TRBD2 (5 bases). Germline assignment: CDR1 LNHDA and CDR2 SQIVND (reference sequence). V was clipped by 3 bases and J by 0 bases, with 6 bases between them. The CDR3 has 14 amino acids. Written as DNA, the CDR3 is TGTGCCAGTAGTATGGGGAGCTCCTACAATGAGCAGTTCTTC. It translates to CASSMGSSYNEQFF.

This clonotype ranks as medium-sized. V is TRBV5-5 and J is TRBJ2-5; D may be TRBD2 (6 bases). V gave up 3 bases and J gave up 4 bases, with 13 bases separating them. The germline V gene has CDR1 SGHKS and CDR2 YYEKEE (reference sequence). The CDR3 extends over 14 amino acids. The CDR3 loop reads CASSSKTRGETQYF. CDR3 nucleotides: TGTGCCAGCAGCTCGAAGACTAGGGGAGAGACCCAGTACTTC.

A note on this clonotype: As the CDR3 is not closed by the conserved phenylalanine or tryptophan, this likely results from a read error. V usage is TRBV10-3 and J usage is TRBJ2-5; D is ambiguous. Trimming left V 3 bases short and J 5 bases short, with 16 bases between. Germline CDR1 is ENHRY and CDR2 is SYGVKD. The length of the CDR3 is 15 residues. CDR3 bases: TGTGCCATCAGTGACCCTGGCGAGAGGCGGGAGACCCAGTACCTC. It translates to CAISDPGERRETQYL.

In regard to this clonotype: Likely a read error: the CDR3 ends without its conserved phenylalanine or tryptophan. The limits of the CDR3 on the DNA are not certain, so only TCRdb's listed CDR3 is given. The chain has TRBV6-2 or TRBV6-3 and TRBJ2-7. The CDR3 has 13 amino acids, counting both end residues. Looked up from germline, CDR1 is MNHEY and CDR2 is SVGEGT. CDR3 sequence reads: CASSYQVPYEHYY.

In regard to this clonotype: One junction end disagrees with the germline gene, perhaps due to a read error. The chain combines TRBV6-1 with TRBJ2-1; tentative D call: TRBD1 (5 bases). Germline-derived CDR1 and CDR2 are MNHNS and SASEGT. The CDR3 runs 14 residues. The CDR3, as DNA: TGTACCAGCAGTTTCGAACAGGAAAACAATGAGCAGTTCTTC. Protein: CTSSFEQENNEQFF.

This clonotype has only a few counts. The chain recombines TRBV7-2 with TRBJ2-7; 7 positions agree with TRBD1. The CDR3 contains 15 residues. Germline lookup yields CDR1 SGHTA and CDR2 FQGNSA. The V and J ends lost 1 base and 1 base, in that order; junction bases with no gene match: 4. CDR3 protein: CASSLEAGGSYEQYF. The CDR3 region has the DNA TGTGCCAGCAGCTTAGAGGCAGGGGGTTCCTACGAGCAGTACTTC.